The rows below give T cell receptor beta chains drawn from one sample of a study of blood T cells in healthy people across ages. TCRdb passed the 5' RACE reads through MiXCR, listing each CDR3 protein once. The table lists roughly 700,000 distinct CDR3 sequences, approximately 50% of them singletons. Sequenced material: blood. These receptors were obtained from a woman aged 55 to 70 in good health. The CDR3 runs from the conserved cysteine through the conserved F or W. The D gene is left open where the match is weak. The listing skips clone size in some rows; elsewhere it reads once, few, many or a size class.

TRBJ1-5	TRBD1	TRBV9	.	CASSGDRRSQPQHF	TGTGCCAGCAGCGGGGACAGGCGAAGTCAGCCCCAGCATTTT
TRBJ2-5	.	TRBV9	.	CASSVEPSGETQYF	TGTGCCAGCAGCGTAGAGCCCTCGGGCGAGACCCAGTACTTC
TRBJ2-1	.	TRBV20-1	.	CSALGGPRHRGEQFF	TGCAGTGCCCTTGGAGGGCCACGACACAGGGGTGAGCAGTTCTTC
TRBJ2-1	.	TRBV12-3/TRBV12-4	once	CASRFSYNEQFF	TGTGCCAGCAGGTTTTCCTACAATGAGCAGTTCTTC
TRBJ2-5	TRBD2	TRBV27	.	CASSIAGPTSGAEIGKETQYF	TGTGCCAGCTCGATCGCCGGCCCGACTAGCGGGGCCGAGATAGGAAAAGAGACCCAGTACTTC
TRBJ2-7	TRBD2	TRBV20-1	.	CSARGMGLAVRSSYNEQYF	TGCAGTGCTAGAGGTATGGGACTAGCGGTTCGAAGCTCCTACAATGAGCAGTACTTC
TRBJ1-6	TRBD1	TRBV12-3/TRBV12-4	.	CASSLQYGQGSSPLHF	TGTGCCAGCAGTTTACAATACGGACAGGGTAGTTCACCCCTCCACTTT
TRBJ2-5	TRBD2	TRBV7-9	.	CASSRAGGGETQYF	TGTGCCAGCAGCCGAGCGGGGGGAGGAGAGACCCAGTACTTC
TRBJ2-7	TRBD1	TRBV15	.	CATSTFPGRGTDEQYF	TGTGCCACCAGCACCTTCCCCGGCAGGGGGACGGACGAGCAGTACTTC
TRBJ1-4	.	TRBV20-1	.	CSARPRAPIKGTNEKLFF	TGCAGTGCTAGACCCCGGGCCCCCATCAAGGGGACTAATGAAAAACTGTTTTTT
TRBJ2-2	.	TRBV4-3	.	CASSPSPGRGGLFF	TGCGCCAGCAGTCCCTCCCCGGGGAGGGGGGGGCTGTTTTTT
TRBJ2-7	.	TRBV27	once	CASALDRLDNEQYF	TGTGCCAGCGCTTTAGACAGACTAGACAATGAGCAGTACTTC
TRBJ1-2	.	TRBV7-9	.	CASSLSRDGYTF	TGTGCCAGCAGCTTAAGTCGGGATGGCTACACCTTC
TRBJ2-7	.	TRBV21-1	few	CASSINRGQYEQYF	TGTGCCAGCAGCATTAACAGGGGGCAATACGAGCAGTACTTC
TRBJ2-6	.	TRBV2	.	CASSMGRAPSGANVLTF	TGTGCCAGCAGTATGGGCAGGGCCCCCTCTGGGGCCAACGTCCTGACTTTC
TRBJ2-7	TRBD1	TRBV7-2	many	CASSLGTGLYEQYF	TGTGCCAGCAGCTTAGGGACAGGGCTCTACGAGCAGTACTTC
TRBJ1-2	.	TRBV7-2	.	CASSLGGADYGYTF	TGTGCCAGCAGCTTGGGAGGGGCAGACTATGGCTACACCTTC
TRBJ2-3	TRBD1	TRBV28	.	CASLDRDRGGTDTQYF	TGTGCCAGCCTAGACCGGGACAGGGGTGGCACAGATACGCAGTATTTT
TRBJ2-1	TRBD1	TRBV7-9	.	CASSPRQGFYNEQFF	TGTGCCAGCAGCCCCCGACAGGGTTTCTACAATGAGCAGTTCTTC
TRBJ2-7	.	TRBV7-2	few	CASSSPGTLLSYEQYF	TGTGCCAGCAGCTCCCCCGGGACTCTCTTATCCTACGAGCAGTACTTC
TRBJ2-1	TRBD2	TRBV20-1	few	CSARGLAEAALGNEQFF	TGCAGTGCTAGAGGCCTAGCGGAGGCTGCTCTGGGCAATGAGCAGTTCTTC
TRBJ2-1	.	TRBV6-1	.	CASSEAIDRKSSYNEQFF	TGTGCCAGCAGTGAAGCTATAGACAGAAAAAGTAGCTACAATGAGCAGTTCTTC
TRBJ1-1	TRBD1	TRBV7-2	few	CASSKLGQGASEAFF	TGTGCCAGCAGCAAACTAGGACAGGGAGCGTCTGAAGCTTTCTTT